This paragraph covers one T cell receptor (beta chain) sequence. What it binds is not known. TCRdb re-called the 5' RACE reads with MiXCR, one entry per CDR3 protein. The sample holds 350,000 to 550,000 distinct CDR3 sequences, roughly 18% seen once. The data originate from a study of T-cell memory formation after mild COVID-19. Study-level points and caveats: Mainly in CM and EM were contracting CD4+ clones; CD8+ were in EMRA. The appearance of some responding clones in pre-infection memory suggested that cross-reactive memory joined.

The trim removed 5 bases at V and 4 bases at J, leaving 6 bases unmatched. CDR1 and CDR2 from the germline V gene are SGHTA and FQGNSA. This CDR3 region has 15 residues. This TCR came from a man aged 18 to 29 who had mild COVID-19 (a few samples of this study predate the infection). Cell type and time point are not known. This chain joins TRBV7-2 and TRBJ1-5, with 9 bases aligning to TRBD1. The sequencing input was PBMCs or a T cell subset sorted from them (not recorded which). The CDR3 coding sequence is TGTGCCAGCAGCCACCCACAGGGGGCTAATCAGCCCCAGCATTTT. Translated: CASSHPQGANQPQHF.